The 16 T cell receptor beta chains reported below all come from one sample, sequenced in a study of human T cells and chemical hapten exposure. MiXCR, applied by TCRdb to the RACE reads, yields one record per CDR3 protein. Here the sample spans 89,000 or so distinct CDR3 sequences, about 6.3% being singletons. Time point of the sample: patch test 2, 6 weeks after DPC sensitization. Treatment noted: therapeutic diphenylcyclopropenone sensitization with weekly scalp DPC. Sequencing used whole blood, obtained in connection with sensitization to the hapten diphenylcyclopropenone (DPC). These receptors were obtained from a woman in her 30s with alopecia areata. Some clones in this sample may be carry-over from other donors' samples.

This clonotype has a count of ten or more. The rearrangement links TRBV2 to TRBJ2-7; 9 nucleotides match TRBD1. Germline assignment: CDR1 SNHLY and CDR2 FYNNEI. The CDR3 sequence is 12 residues long. Unmatched junction bases numbered 5, after V lost 6 bases and J lost 8 bases. In DNA form, the CDR3 reads TGTGCCAGCAGGACAGGGGGGGTGAAGCAGTACTTC. It codes for CASRTGGVKQYF.

This clonotype appeared a few times. A junction end diverges from the germline sequence, so it may reflect a read error. V and J are TRBV7-9 and TRBJ1-2; TRBD1 matches at 7 bases. The CDR3 covers 14 residues. Germline V gene lookup returns CDR1 SEHNR and CDR2 FQNEAQ (reference sequence). In DNA, the CDR3 is TGTGCCAGCATCCTAGGAGGACAGGCCTATAGCTACACCTTC. It translates to CASILGGQAYSYTF.

This clonotype was seen a few times. The chain couples TRBV29-1 to TRBJ1-1; D not resolved. The CDR3 has 10 amino acids. Trimming cost V 6 bases and J 7 bases, with 9 bases left between them. In germline, CDR1 is SQVTM, CDR2 ANQGSEA. The chain's CDR3 is CSVATSEAFF. CDR3 nucleotide sequence: TGCAGCGTGGCCACCAGTGAAGCTTTCTTT.

V gene TRBV5-1 combines with J gene TRBJ2-7; TRBD2 agrees at 7 bases. V trimming: 4 bases; J trimming: 1 base; junction bases outside the gene matches: 8. This CDR3 comprises 15 residues. Germline V gene data show CDR1 as SGHRS and CDR2 as YFSETQ. CDR3 protein: CASSLGRGSSYEQYF. In DNA, the CDR3 is TGCGCCAGCAGCCTGGGGCGGGGGAGTTCCTACGAGCAGTACTTC.

In this sample, this clonotype turned up a few times. The genes are TRBV2 and TRBJ1-1, with TRBD1 matching 10 bases. This CDR3 is built from 14 residues. The germline gives CDR1 SNHLY, CDR2 FYNNEI. Trimming at V came to 7 bases and at J to 4 bases, leaving 6 bases not matched to a gene. This chain's CDR3 is CASTRTGGGTEAFF. As DNA, the CDR3 is TGTGCCAGCACCCGGACAGGGGGAGGCACTGAAGCTTTCTTT.

In its sample, this clonotype was seen many times. The chain employs TRBV29-1 and TRBJ2-5, with D maybe TRBD1 (6 bases). CDR3 length: 16 amino acids. V was pared by 4 bases and J by 4 bases, with 22 bases between. Germline V gene data show CDR1 as SQVTM and CDR2 as ANQGSEA. The CDR3 sequence is CSVARQALERGETQYF. The CDR3 DNA follows: TGCAGCGTTGCTCGACAGGCACTCGAACGGGGAGAGACCCAGTACTTC.

This clonotype has a count of ten or more. This CDR3 reads CASSLGDRGDQETQYF. As DNA, the CDR3 is TGTGCCAGCAGCTTGGGTGACAGGGGCGATCAAGAGACCCAGTACTTC. The chain has TRBV5-6 and TRBJ2-5, with 8 bases fitting TRBD1. This CDR3 spans 16 amino acids. V lost 0 bases to trimming and J lost 2 bases; unmatched junction nucleotides: 6. The germline V gene encodes CDR1 SGHDT and CDR2 YYEEEE.

The chain couples TRBV30 to TRBJ2-7; no reliable D call. The CDR3 runs to 11 residues. Germline CDR1 reads GTSNPN; CDR2 reads SVGIG (reference sequence). Deletions cut 3 bases from V and 7 bases from J, with 10 bases between. The CDR3 DNA follows: TGTGCCTGGAGGGGTCAAGGGGAGCAGTACTTC. Translated: CAWRGQGEQYF. The full variable domain, with the rest looked up from reference TRBV30 and TRBJ2-7, is SQTIHQWPATLVQPVGSPLSLECTVEGTSNPNLYWYRQAAGRGLQLLFYSVGIGQISSEVPQNLSASRPQDRQFILSSKKLLLSDSGFYLCAWRGQGEQYFGPGTRLTVT.

The chain recombines TRBV30 with TRBJ2-3, with D hard to call. This CDR3 region has 13 residues. V dropped 0 bases and J dropped 4 bases, with 8 bases sitting between them. CDR1 GTSNPN and CDR2 SVGIG come from the germline V gene (reference sequence). DNA for the CDR3: TGTGCCTGGAGTGTCTCCTTCCCAGATACGCAGTATTTT. Its protein is CAWSVSFPDTQYF.

This clonotype was picked up a small number of times. The genes are TRBV15 and TRBJ2-7; no clear D gene. Germline CDR1 and CDR2: LNHNV and YYDKDF (reference sequence). V shed 3 bases and J shed 3 bases, with 6 bases lying between them. The CDR3 sequence is 12 residues long. The CDR3 nucleotides read TGTGCCACCAGCAGCCTCCACTACGAGCAGTACTTC. This gives the protein CATSSLHYEQYF.

The table lists this clonotype with many counts. V is TRBV12-3 or TRBV12-4 and J is TRBJ2-7; 7 bases map to TRBD1. Losses at the gene ends were 6 bases for V and 5 bases for J; bases not matched to a gene: 4. The CDR3 is 12 residues long. CDR3 in DNA: TGTGCCAGCAGATCTACAGGGGACGAGCAGTACTTC. Translation: CASRSTGDEQYF.

This clonotype was detected ten times or more. The CDR3 sequence is CASSPPGGNQPQHF. The DNA for the CDR3 is TGTGCCAGCAGTCCCCCCGGGGGCAATCAGCCCCAGCATTTT. This chain links TRBV28 with TRBJ1-5; no definite D call. Germline CDR1 reads MDHEN; CDR2 reads SYDVKM. Between the trimmed V and J ends, which lost 5 bases and 2 bases, there was a span of 10 bases. The CDR3 is 14 residues long. The whole variable domain, remainder taken from reference TRBV28 and TRBJ1-5, is DVKVTQSSRYLVKRTGEKVFLECVQDMDHENMFWYRQDPGLGLRLIYFSYDVKMKEKGDIPEGYSVSREKKERFSLILESASTNQTSMYLCASSPPGGNQPQHFGDGTRLSIL.

The chain carries TRBV7-9 and TRBJ1-1, with D maybe TRBD1 (5 bases). The CDR3 runs 16 residues. Trimming left V 7 bases short and J 1 base short, with 19 bases between. The V gene's germline CDR1 is SEHNR and CDR2 FQNEAQ (reference sequence). Here the CDR3 reads CASIGGRDLSNTEAFF. CDR3 in DNA: TGTGCCAGCATTGGGGGACGGGACTTATCGAACACTGAAGCTTTCTTT.

This sequence joins TRBV7-9 and TRBJ2-6; 7 nucleotides agree with TRBD1. J lost 1 base, V lost 5 bases, and 2 bases had no gene match. This CDR3 region has 15 residues. Looked up from germline, CDR1 is SEHNR and CDR2 is FQNEAQ (reference sequence). For the CDR3, the DNA is TGTGCCAGCAGCCGGACAGGATCTGGGGCCAACGTCCTGACTTTC. It codes for CASSRTGSGANVLTF.

This clonotype was counted ten times or more. The chain combines TRBV20-1 with TRBJ2-3, with 8 nucleotides matching TRBD2. Germline V gene lookup returns CDR1 DFQATT and CDR2 SNEGSKA (reference sequence). V lost 4 bases to trimming and J lost 5 bases; unmatched junction nucleotides: 5. The CDR3 has 13 amino acids. CDR3 nucleotides: TGCAGTGCTAACGGGGGGGTGGAAGATACGCAGTATTTT. It specifies CSANGGVEDTQYF.

This clonotype has ten or more counts. The chain recombines TRBV6-5 with TRBJ1-5; D not resolved. The CDR3 extends over 15 amino acids. Germline values: CDR1 MNHEY, CDR2 SVGAGI. Trimming left V 6 bases short and J 1 base short, with 13 bases between. The CDR3 coding sequence is TGTGCCAGCAGCCAGGCAGGCCAGAGCAATCAGCCCCAGCATTTT. Translating it yields CASSQAGQSNQPQHF.